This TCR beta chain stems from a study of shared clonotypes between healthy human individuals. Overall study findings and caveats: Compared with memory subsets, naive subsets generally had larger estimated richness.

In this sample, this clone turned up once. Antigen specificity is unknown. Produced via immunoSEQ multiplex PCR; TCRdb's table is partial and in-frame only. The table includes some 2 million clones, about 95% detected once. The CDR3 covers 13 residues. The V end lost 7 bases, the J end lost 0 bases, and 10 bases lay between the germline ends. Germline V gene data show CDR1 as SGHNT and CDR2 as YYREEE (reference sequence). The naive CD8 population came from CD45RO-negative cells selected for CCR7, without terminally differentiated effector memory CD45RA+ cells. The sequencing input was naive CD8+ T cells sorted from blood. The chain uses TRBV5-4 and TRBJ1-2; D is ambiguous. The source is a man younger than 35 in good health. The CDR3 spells CASGGEANYGYTF. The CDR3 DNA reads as TGTGCCAGCGGCGGGGAGGCTAACTATGGCTACACCTTC.